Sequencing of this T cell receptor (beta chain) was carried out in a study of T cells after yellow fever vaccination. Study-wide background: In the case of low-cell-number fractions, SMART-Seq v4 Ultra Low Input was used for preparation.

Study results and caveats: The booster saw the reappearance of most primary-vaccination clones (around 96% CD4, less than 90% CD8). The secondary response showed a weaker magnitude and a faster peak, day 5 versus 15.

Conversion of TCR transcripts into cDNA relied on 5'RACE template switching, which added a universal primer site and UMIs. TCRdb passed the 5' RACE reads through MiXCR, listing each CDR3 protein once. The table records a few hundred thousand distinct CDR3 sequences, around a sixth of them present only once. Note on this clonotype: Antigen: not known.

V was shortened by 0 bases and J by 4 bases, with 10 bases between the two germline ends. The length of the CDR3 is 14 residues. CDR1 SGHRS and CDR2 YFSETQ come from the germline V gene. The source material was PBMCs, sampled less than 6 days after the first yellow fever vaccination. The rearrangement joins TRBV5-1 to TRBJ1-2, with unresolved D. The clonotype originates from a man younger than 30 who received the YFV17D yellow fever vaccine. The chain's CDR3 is CASSLEQTGYGYTF. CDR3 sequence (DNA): TGCGCCAGCAGCTTGGAGCAGACGGGCTATGGCTACACCTTC.